Sequencing of this T cell receptor (beta chain) was carried out in a study of T cells of healthy individuals. TCRdb re-called the 5' RACE reads through MiXCR, storing one row per CDR3 protein. Of fewer than 75,000 distinct CDR3 sequences listed, 15% to 20% were seen once; the top ten hold roughly 4.7%. CDR1 is GTSNPN, CDR2 SVGIG, per germline (reference sequence). Trimming pared 3 bases from V and 6 bases from J, leaving 18 bases between. The length of the CDR3 is 15 residues. The genes are TRBV30 and TRBJ2-1; D may be TRBD1 or TRBD2 (6 bases each). The clonotype originates from a human donor in good health. The CDR3, as DNA: TGTGCCTGGAGCCAACAGGGAGGAGTTGGCAATGAGCAGTTCTTC. Translating gives CAWSQQGGVGNEQFF.